These T cell receptor beta chains were read from a single sample in a study of T cell changes during pregnancy in multiple sclerosis. TCRdb's table, derived via immunoSEQ multiplex PCR, lists solely in-frame clones and lacks some. The data contain over 35,000 clones, around nine tenths of them singletons. The sequenced sample was CD4+ T cells from peripheral blood mononuclear cells, obtained in the first trimester of pregnancy. The receptors were gathered from a female donor in good health, enrolled as a control in a pregnancy study. Both conserved end residues are part of each CDR3. The order of the fields is V gene, D gene, clone size, J gene, CDR3 protein, CDR3 DNA. A D gene is named only where the DNA matches it firmly. Size is stated for part of the rows, as once, few or many counts, or as a class when the clone is expanded.

V gene: TRBV18; D gene: TRBD2; clone size: NA; J gene: TRBJ2-3; CDR3 protein: CASSPAGTSSKDTQYF; CDR3 DNA: TGTGCCAGCTCACCGGCCGGGACTAGCTCCAAAGATACGCAGTATTTT
V gene: TRBV7-7; D gene: TRBD1; clone size: NA; J gene: TRBJ1-5; CDR3 protein: CASSQPGQGKNQPQHF; CDR3 DNA: TGTGCTAGCAGCCAACCGGGACAGGGTAAGAATCAGCCCCAGCATTTT
V gene: TRBV27; D gene: NA; clone size: once; J gene: TRBJ1-6; CDR3 protein: CASSPRGLPISPLHF; CDR3 DNA: TGTGCCAGCAGTCCCCGGGGACTTCCCATTTCACCCCTCCACTTT
V gene: TRBV5-6; D gene: NA; clone size: NA; J gene: TRBJ2-5; CDR3 protein: CASSLRTLWTQYF; CDR3 DNA: TGTGCCAGCAGCCTCCGGACTCTGTGGACCCAGTACTTC
V gene: TRBV4-1; D gene: TRBD1; clone size: once; J gene: TRBJ1-6; CDR3 protein: CASSQDLLDRLGSPLHF; CDR3 DNA: TGCGCCAGCAGCCAAGATTTGTTGGACAGGTTAGGGTCACCCCTCCACTTT
V gene: TRBV6-6; D gene: TRBD1; clone size: NA; J gene: TRBJ2-7; CDR3 protein: CASSYPADRAPYEQYF; CDR3 DNA: TGTGCCAGCAGTTACCCCGCAGACAGGGCACCCTACGAGCAGTACTTC
V gene: TRBV28; D gene: NA; clone size: NA; J gene: TRBJ1-2; CDR3 protein: CASSPPPRFYGYTF; CDR3 DNA: TGTGCCAGCAGTCCTCCCCCCAGGTTCTATGGCTACACCTTC
V gene: TRBV5-4; D gene: NA; clone size: NA; J gene: TRBJ2-7; CDR3 protein: CASSLGGGSYEQYF; CDR3 DNA: TGTGCCAGCAGCTTGGGAGGGGGTTCCTACGAGCAGTACTTC
V gene: TRBV18; D gene: NA; clone size: NA; J gene: TRBJ2-5; CDR3 protein: CASSPGGETQYF; CDR3 DNA: TGTGCCAGCTCACCAGGGGGGGAGACCCAGTACTTC
V gene: TRBV19; D gene: TRBD1; clone size: NA; J gene: TRBJ2-7; CDR3 protein: CASSNRQGTYEQYF; CDR3 DNA: TGTGCCAGTAGTAACAGACAGGGGACCTACGAGCAGTACTTC
V gene: TRBV7-2; D gene: TRBD1; clone size: NA; J gene: TRBJ2-7; CDR3 protein: CASSRGQNYEQYF; CDR3 DNA: TGTGCCAGCAGCCGGGGACAGAATTACGAGCAGTACTTC
V gene: TRBV29-1; D gene: NA; clone size: NA; J gene: TRBJ1-2; CDR3 protein: CSVQHDRGIYGYTF; CDR3 DNA: TGCAGCGTTCAACACGATAGGGGAATCTATGGCTACACCTTC
V gene: TRBV15; D gene: NA; clone size: NA; J gene: TRBJ1-2; CDR3 protein: CATSRDPGDYGYTF; CDR3 DNA: TGTGCCACCAGCAGAGACCCAGGGGACTATGGCTACACCTTC
V gene: TRBV6-4; D gene: TRBD1; clone size: once; J gene: TRBJ2-3; CDR3 protein: CASSDTGGTLPTDTQYF; CDR3 DNA: TGTGCCAGCAGTGACACAGGGGGCACACTTCCCACAGATACGCAGTATTTT
V gene: TRBV4-3; D gene: NA; clone size: NA; J gene: TRBJ1-5; CDR3 protein: CASSQDLGQGRPQHF; CDR3 DNA: TGCGCCAGCAGCCAAGATTTAGGGCAGGGGCGGCCCCAGCATTTT
V gene: TRBV30; D gene: TRBD2; clone size: NA; J gene: TRBJ2-5; CDR3 protein: CAWGLAGGGTQYF; CDR3 DNA: TGTGCCTGGGGACTAGCGGGGGGAGGGACCCAGTACTTC
V gene: TRBV6-5; D gene: NA; clone size: NA; J gene: TRBJ2-7; CDR3 protein: CASRGNYEQYF; CDR3 DNA: TGTGCCAGCAGGGGCAACTACGAGCAGTACTTC
V gene: TRBV19; D gene: TRBD1; clone size: NA; J gene: TRBJ1-5; CDR3 protein: CASKGQGAYQPQHF; CDR3 DNA: TGTGCCAGTAAGGGACAGGGGGCTTACCAGCCCCAGCATTTT
V gene: TRBV29-1; D gene: NA; clone size: once; J gene: TRBJ2-6; CDR3 protein: CSIRGSGANVLTF; CDR3 DNA: TGCAGCATCCGGGGCTCTGGGGCCAACGTCCTGACTTTC
V gene: TRBV10-1; D gene: NA; clone size: once; J gene: TRBJ2-2; CDR3 protein: CASKEGRANTGELFF; CDR3 DNA: TGCGCCAGCAAAGAAGGGAGAGCCAACACCGGGGAGCTGTTTTTT
V gene: TRBV9; D gene: TRBD2; clone size: NA; J gene: TRBJ2-3; CDR3 protein: CASSVAGGGAGTDTQYF; CDR3 DNA: TGTGCCAGCAGCGTAGCTGGCGGGGGGGCGGGCACAGATACGCAGTATTTT
V gene: TRBV6-9; D gene: NA; clone size: NA; J gene: TRBJ2-1; CDR3 protein: CASSYVLVSPMGGYNEQFF; CDR3 DNA: TGTGCCAGCAGTTACGTCCTAGTGAGTCCCATGGGGGGATACAATGAGCAGTTCTTC
V gene: TRBV11-2; D gene: NA; clone size: NA; J gene: TRBJ2-3; CDR3 protein: CASSLLSGGSGDTQYF; CDR3 DNA: TGTGCCAGCAGCTTACTGTCTGGCGGGTCCGGGGATACGCAGTATTTT
V gene: TRBV7-2; D gene: NA; clone size: NA; J gene: TRBJ2-2; CDR3 protein: CASSFRGSSTGELFF; CDR3 DNA: TGTGCCAGCAGCTTTCGAGGATCATCCACCGGGGAGCTGTTTTTT
V gene: TRBV4-2; D gene: NA; clone size: NA; J gene: TRBJ1-5; CDR3 protein: CASSQGGSYSNQPQHF; CDR3 DNA: TGTGCCAGCAGCCAAGGAGGGAGTTATAGCAATCAGCCCCAGCATTTT
V gene: TRBV18; D gene: NA; clone size: NA; J gene: TRBJ1-2; CDR3 protein: CASSPDRNYGYTF; CDR3 DNA: TGTGCCAGCTCACCAGACAGGAACTATGGCTACACCTTC
V gene: TRBV5-6; D gene: NA; clone size: once; J gene: TRBJ2-3; CDR3 protein: CASSLDLGATSTDTQYF; CDR3 DNA: TGTGCCAGCAGCTTGGACCTGGGGGCGACTAGCACAGATACGCAGTATTTT
V gene: TRBV28; D gene: TRBD1; clone size: NA; J gene: TRBJ2-1; CDR3 protein: CASSPQPRDRGHEQFF; CDR3 DNA: TGTGCCAGCAGTCCACAACCCCGGGACAGGGGACATGAGCAGTTCTTC
V gene: TRBV7-9; D gene: NA; clone size: NA; J gene: TRBJ1-4; CDR3 protein: CATQREGGRNEKLFF; CDR3 DNA: TGTGCCACCCAAAGGGAGGGGGGGCGTAATGAAAAACTGTTTTTT